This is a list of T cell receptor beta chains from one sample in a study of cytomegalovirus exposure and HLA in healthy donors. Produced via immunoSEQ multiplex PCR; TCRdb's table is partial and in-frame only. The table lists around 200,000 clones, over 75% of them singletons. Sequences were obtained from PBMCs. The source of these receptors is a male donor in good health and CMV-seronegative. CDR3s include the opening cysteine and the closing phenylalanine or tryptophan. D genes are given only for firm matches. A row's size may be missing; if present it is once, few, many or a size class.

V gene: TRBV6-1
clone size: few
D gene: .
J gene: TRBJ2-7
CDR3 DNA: TGTGCCAGCAGTGCCAGGTTTTTCTACGAGCAGTACTTC
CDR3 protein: CASSARFFYEQYF

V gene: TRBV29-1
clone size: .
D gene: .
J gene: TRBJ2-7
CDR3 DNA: TGCAGCGTTGAAACCGGGACTGCAACCTACGAGCAGTACTTC
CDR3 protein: CSVETGTATYEQYF

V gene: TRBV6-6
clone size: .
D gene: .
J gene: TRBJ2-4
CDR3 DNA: TGTGCCAGCAGGCACCGGGACAACCTAGCCAAAAACATTCAGTACTTC
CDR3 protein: CASRHRDNLAKNIQYF

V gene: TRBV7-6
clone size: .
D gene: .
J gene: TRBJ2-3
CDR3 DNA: TGTGCCAGCAGCTTAGCCAACACAGATACGCAGTATTTT
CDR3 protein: CASSLANTDTQYF

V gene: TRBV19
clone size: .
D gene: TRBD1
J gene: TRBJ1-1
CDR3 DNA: TGTGCCAGTAGCGGGACAGGGGACACTGAAGCTTTCTTT
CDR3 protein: CASSGTGDTEAFF

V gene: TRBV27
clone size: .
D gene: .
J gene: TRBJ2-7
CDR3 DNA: TGTGCCAGCAGCCGAGGCAGGGGTGCTCCCTACGAGCAGTACTTC
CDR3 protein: CASSRGRGAPYEQYF

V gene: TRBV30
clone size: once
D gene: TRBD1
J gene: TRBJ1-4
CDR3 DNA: TGTGCCGGGGGACAGGGTCATGAAAAACTGTTTTTT
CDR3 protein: CAGGQGHEKLFF

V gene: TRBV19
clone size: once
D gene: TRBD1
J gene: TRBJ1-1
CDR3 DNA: TGTGCCACTAAGGGACAGCACCACATGAACACTGAAGCTTTCTTT
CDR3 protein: CATKGQHHMNTEAFF

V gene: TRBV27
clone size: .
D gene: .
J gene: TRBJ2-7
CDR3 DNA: TGTGCCAGCAGTTTATCGGCGGAAAGCTCCTACGAGCAGTACTTC
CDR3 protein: CASSLSAESSYEQYF

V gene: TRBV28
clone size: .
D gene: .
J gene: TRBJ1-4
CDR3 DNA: TGTGCCAGCGGGGCAGGAATTAATGAAAAACTGTTTTTT
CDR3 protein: CASGAGINEKLFF

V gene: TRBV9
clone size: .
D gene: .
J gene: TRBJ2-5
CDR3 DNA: TGTGCCAGCAGCGTTGGAACCGTTCAGGGGCAAGAGACCCAGTACTTC
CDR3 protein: CASSVGTVQGQETQYF